This T cell receptor beta chain derives from a study of T cells in Graves' hyperthyroidism and ophthalmopathy (dated by TCRdb to the late 2010s). Regarding the study in general: Peripheral blood was collected at initial diagnosis, before any treatment. A discovery cohort of about a hundred patients, fewer than 50 with Graves' ophthalmopathy and fewer than 65 with stable Graves' hyperthyroidism, was used to find distinguishing TCR V-J signatures. Prospective prediction of ophthalmopathy was tested in an independent validation cohort consisting of some 18 hyperthyroidism patients and 15 or so patients who later progressed to ophthalmopathy. The roughly 91 discovery patients were randomly divided into training and test sets at a 7:3 ratio. Thyroid tissue and blood T-cell repertoires from more than 5 Graves' hyperthyroidism patients were also compared in the study. After blood sampling, hyperthyroidism patients were treated with methimazole at a starting dose of 30 mg daily, and ophthalmopathy patients were treated with high-dose intravenous methylprednisolone. The paper reports TCR Vbeta CDR3 sequencing of over 130 peripheral blood samples: around 45 ophthalmopathy, fewer than 80 hyperthyroidism and 17 progressor patients.

Reading from cysteine to phenylalanine, the CDR3 counts 15 amino acids. Only the CDR3 region is kept as DNA, spanning 45 bases read in frame from base 1. CDR1 DFQATT and CDR2 SNEGSKA were looked up in the germline V gene (reference sequence). V is clipped by 0 bases and J by 4 bases, and the sequence between their germline boundaries is 15 bases long. The study at large found these results: Most expanded thyroid clonotypes (frequency above 0.001) were also found in blood, which suggests that blood repertoires may mirror thyroid immune responses. During validation, the model predicted progression to ophthalmopathy a median of approximately 7 months ahead of onset, with 70.59% sensitivity and around 72% specificity. Ophthalmopathy was separated from stable hyperthyroidism by a 13 V-J signature model, with just over 85% sensitivity and about 81% specificity obtained in cross-validation and 80%/75% obtained in testing. Sample size was not statistically predetermined, and investigators were not blinded to group allocation.

This clonotype occurred a few times. The clone's antigen remains unknown. Nothing much larger sits one base from this clone, and base qualities are not available. TCR beta CDR3 regions were amplified from RNA transcripts. The TCR CDR3 was subjected to a first round of RT-PCR using the HTBI primer set and the Qiagen OneStep RT-PCR kit. The libraries were constructed in a second round of multiplex PCR and then size-selected and purified. The libraries were sequenced on an Illumina HiSeq2000 using paired-end 100 bp reads. For the original study's pipeline: SOAPnuke was used to process the raw data, with reads discarded if the reads contained adapters or uncalled bases, had a mean Phred below 15, or lacked an exact constant-primer or identifier match. COPE v1.2.5 was used to merge high-quality paired reads, and clonotypes were defined as unique nucleotide sequences. MiTCR v1.1 was used to align the clonotypes against IMGT TRBV, TRBD and TRBJ reference segments. Analysis was restricted to V-J combinations with a frequency above 0.0001, which covered over 98% of repertoires. A TCS score was defined as the ratio between F50 (clonal expansion) and ExV (chaos), using BLOSUM62-based TCRdist between CDR3 peptides within each V-J. Welch's t-statistics and random forest reduced some 510 V-J features to 10 to 15, which were used in a naive Bayes classifier (R e1071). TCRdb reprocessing: public reads trimmed at Q25 with fastp, clones called with MiXCR, in-frame beta chains kept. Rows merge per CDR3 protein into single entries with the most common DNA and genes. Here the V and J calls rest on TCRdb's processing, not on the authors' analysis. The sample profile shows 250,000 to 300,000 distinct CDR3 sequences; about 17% of them were found once. The top ten hold approximately 60% of the sample.

Ophthalmopathy patients had moderately to severely active disease, with a Clinical Activity Score of 3 or more, a NOSPECS grade of 4 or more, and a disease duration of less than 3 months. Patients with uncontrolled infections, other autoimmune diseases, pregnancy or lactation were excluded. Clinical symptoms, serum thyroxine and TRAb, thyroid ultrasound, and orbital computed tomography formed the basis for the diagnoses. Ficoll-Paque density gradient centrifugation was used to isolate PBMCs from around 10 ml of fresh peripheral blood. Total RNA was extracted using Trizol reagent, and RNA quality was assessed on an Agilent 2100 Bioanalyzer.

The V gene is TRBV20-1 and the J gene is TRBJ1-1; the D gene lacks a confident call. This clonotype originated in an older woman with Graves' ophthalmopathy. The sample consisted of blood. The DNA sequence is as follows: TGCAGTGCTAGAGATCGGAAACATGGATTCACTGAAGCTTTCTTT. Its protein is CSARDRKHGFTEAFF.